This TCR beta chain comes out of a study of blood T cell repertoires in COVID-19. Overall study context: Material from acute and convalescent COVID-19 was sourced from the United States, Italy and Spain. The cDNA or gDNA used as material had been derived from T cells, B-cell-depleted T cells, or PBMCs.

V was clipped by 1 base and J by 4 bases, with 11 bases between them. The CDR3 runs 15 residues. Per germline, CDR1 SGHRS and CDR2 YFSETQ. Original processing methods: Researchers report that nucleated cell counts were estimated from reference gene primer amplification. Only in-frame clones appear in the TCRdb table, and some are missing; sequencing was by immunoSEQ multiplex PCR. Clone size and V and J calls were adopted from that table, with D and trimming inferred from the DNA. The data contain tens of thousands of clones, about 80% of them singletons. The receptor was isolated from a man aged 55 to 70 with acute or convalescent COVID-19. The V and J genes are TRBV5-1 and TRBJ1-4; maybe TRBD1 (5 bases). The sample comprised peripheral blood. CDR3 region: CASSLRGIDNEKLFF. CDR3 sequence (DNA): TGCGCCAGCAGCTTGCGGGGGATCGATAATGAAAAACTGTTTTTT.